The 5 T cell receptor beta chains listed next were all sequenced from one sample in a study of shared clonotypes between healthy human individuals. Using immunoSEQ multiplex PCR, the repertoire was profiled, and TCRdb retains in-frame clones only, with some absent. Altogether 1,400,000 or so clones are present, around 98.5% being singletons, with the ten largest covering about 0.4%. Material: naive CD4+ T cells sorted from blood. Stated subset: CD45RA+ positively selected. The receptors derive from a man younger than 40 in good health.

This chain connects TRBV28 to TRBJ1-2, with D unclear. The germline CDR1 and CDR2 sequences are MDHEN and SYDVKM. Trimming removed 5 bases at V and 4 bases at J, with 11 bases between. The CDR3 spans 13 residues. DNA of the CDR3: TGTGCCAGCAGTATGGTTGGGCCCTATGGCTACACCTTC. Protein sequence: CASSMVGPYGYTF.

The chain joins TRBV28 to TRBJ1-3, with 9 bases lining up with TRBD1. Germline V gene lookup returns CDR1 MDHEN and CDR2 SYDVKM. This CDR3 has 15 amino acids. Trimming removed 6 bases from V and 0 bases from J; junction bases left unmatched: 3. CDR3 residues: CASSGQGISGNTIYF. The CDR3 DNA reads as TGTGCCAGCAGCGGACAGGGGATCTCTGGAAACACCATATATTTT.

J is TRBJ2-3 and V is TRBV18; D uncertain. V was cut by 4 bases and J by 0 bases, with 20 bases left in between. Germline CDR1 reads KGHSH; CDR2 reads LQKENI. The CDR3 has 18 amino acids. CDR3 sequence (DNA): TGTGCCAGCTCACAGAGCAGTACACCTGAGGCTAGCACAGATACGCAGTATTTT. Residues: CASSQSSTPEASTDTQYF.

In the case of this clone: Other DNA sequences in the same sample also yield this CDR3. V and J are TRBV5-1 and TRBJ2-3, with 8 bases matching TRBD1. Germline loops: CDR1 SGHRS, CDR2 YFSETQ. V lost 2 bases and J lost 3; bases outside the gene matches: 5. The CDR3 consists of 15 residues. CDR3 residues: CASSLRTGSTDTQYF. Here the CDR3 DNA reads TGCGCCAGCAGCTTAAGGACAGGGTCGACAGATACGCAGTATTTT.

The chain recombines TRBV5-6 with TRBJ2-7; D may match TRBD1 or TRBD2 (5 bases each). Trimming cost V 1 base and J 6 bases, with 17 bases left between them. CDR1 and CDR2 (germline): SGHDT, YYEEEE. This CDR3 has 15 amino acids. In DNA, the CDR3 is TGTGCCAGCAGCTTGAGGAGGATTGGGGGACGCGAGCAGTACTTC. Its protein is CASSLRRIGGREQYF.